Each of the 31 T cell receptor beta chains below was sequenced from the same sample in a study of radiation and T cells in renal cell carcinoma. Time point: blood 4 weeks post-SBRT, at nephrectomy. Treatment given: 15 Gy SBRT to primary tumor, nephrectomy 4 weeks later. Clones were read by immunoSEQ multiplex PCR, and TCRdb kept only the in-frame ones, dropping some. The sample shows 120,000 to 150,000 clones, 86% of them seen only once. The starting material was blood, obtained from a patient whose treatment included radiotherapy and nephrectomy. All receptors come from a woman between 45 and 60 years old with renal cell carcinoma.

The chain combines TRBV9 with TRBJ2-1, with TRBD2 as a possible D gene (5 bases). V was shortened by 4 bases and J by 0 bases, with 14 bases between the two germline ends. CDR1 and CDR2 (germline): SGDLS, YYNGEE. The CDR3 contains 16 residues. The CDR3 DNA is TGTGCCAGCAGCACCAACGCGGGCAGCTCCTACAATGAGCAGTTCTTC. Translation: CASSTNAGSSYNEQFF.

This clone was observed a handful of times. This chain connects TRBV19 to TRBJ2-6; weak D call: TRBD1 (6 bases). CDR1 and CDR2 (germline): LNHDA, SQIVND (reference sequence). The CDR3 covers 16 residues. Trimming removed 4 bases from V and 0 bases from J, with 10 bases in between. The CDR3 reads CASSRQGSSGANVLTF. The CDR3 DNA sequence: TGTGCCAGTAGTAGGCAGGGGTCCTCTGGGGCCAACGTCCTGACTTTC.

This rearrangement joins TRBV9 to TRBJ2-3, with 15 bases fitting TRBD2. The CDR3 is made up of 16 amino acids. Germline values: CDR1 SGDLS, CDR2 YYNGEE. With V trimmed by 3 bases and J by 5 bases, 4 bases remained unmatched. CDR3 DNA: TGTGCCAGCAGCGCCGGACTAGCGGGGGGGATAGATACGCAGTATTTT. This sequence encodes CASSAGLAGGIDTQYF.

V is TRBV6-6 and J is TRBJ1-2; 7 nucleotides line up with TRBD1. Germline V CDR1 and CDR2: MNHNY, SVGAGI (reference sequence). V shed 5 bases, J shed 7 bases, and the junction held 7 bases outside the gene matches. The CDR3 contains 13 residues. CDR3 residues: CASSRGGASGYTF. DNA for the CDR3: TGTGCCAGCAGTAGAGGGGGCGCGAGTGGCTACACCTTC.

CDR3 sequence: CASSSGLIAEQFF. The CDR3 nucleotides are TGTGCCAGCAGCTCCGGACTGATCGCTGAGCAGTTCTTC. This sequence joins TRBV18 and TRBJ2-1; maybe TRBD2 (5 bases). Germline V gene sequence: CDR1 KGHSH, CDR2 LQKENI. Trimming removed 8 bases from V and 9 bases from J, with 17 bases in between. There are 13 residues in the CDR3.

V gene TRBV2 combines with J gene TRBJ1-5; perhaps TRBD1 as D (5 bases). The length of the CDR3 is 14 residues. Germline V gene data show CDR1 as SNHLY and CDR2 as FYNNEI. Trimming removed 6 bases from V and 7 bases from J, with 16 bases in between. CDR3 sequence (DNA): TGTGCCAGCAGGAGGGACCCCGGTCGGCAGCCCCAGCATTTT. This codes for CASRRDPGRQPQHF.

The chain joins TRBV5-6 to TRBJ2-1; D might be TRBD1 or TRBD2, each matching 5 bases. The CDR3 spans 14 residues. Trimming left V 4 bases short and J 9 bases short, with 17 bases between. Looked up from germline, CDR1 is SGHDT and CDR2 is YYEEEE. CDR3 amino acids: CASSRRNRLTEQFF. The DNA for the CDR3 is TGTGCCAGCAGCCGGAGGAACAGGTTGACTGAGCAGTTCTTC.

The chain carries TRBV6-5 and TRBJ2-5; a weak D match, TRBD2 (6 bases). Germline assignment: CDR1 MNHEY and CDR2 SVGAGI. V was cut by 10 bases and J by 0 bases, with 12 bases left in between. The CDR3 contains 13 residues. This CDR3 is CAIGAGYQETQYF. DNA of the CDR3: TGTGCCATTGGCGCGGGGTACCAAGAGACCCAGTACTTC.

The chain combines TRBV7-2 with TRBJ2-1, with 13 bases lining up with TRBD2. Germline V lookup: CDR1 SGHTA, CDR2 FQGNSA. The CDR3 runs to 17 residues. V shed 5 bases, J shed 13 bases, and the junction held 17 bases outside the gene matches. The CDR3 is CASSLTWGTSGTPPQFF. CDR3 in DNA: TGTGCCAGCAGCCTAACCTGGGGGACTAGCGGGACCCCGCCACAGTTCTTC.

The CDR3 protein is CASGFHRYEQYF. In DNA, the CDR3 is TGTGCTAGTGGTTTCCACAGGTACGAGCAGTACTTC. The chain is built from TRBV12-5 and TRBJ2-7, with D perhaps matching TRBD1 (5 bases). The CDR3 sequence is 12 residues long. Trimming removed 3 bases at V and 4 bases at J, with 7 bases between. The germline V gene has CDR1 LGHNT and CDR2 FRNRAP.

This chain connects TRBV6-6 to TRBJ2-5; D perhaps matches TRBD1 (8 bases). The germline gives CDR1 MNHNY, CDR2 SVGAGI (reference sequence). V was trimmed by 5 bases and J by 2 bases, leaving 18 bases between them. CDR3 length: 16 amino acids. In nucleotides, the CDR3 is TGTGCCAGCAGTACCCGGACAGGGAGGGTGCAAGAGACCCAGTACTTC. It is translated as CASSTRTGRVQETQYF.

This sequence joins TRBV27 and TRBJ1-2, with D possibly TRBD1 on 5 matching bases. This CDR3 has 13 residues. V was clipped by 4 bases and J by 3 bases, with 9 bases between them. Germline V gene lookup returns CDR1 MNHEY and CDR2 SMNVEV (reference sequence). Written as DNA, the CDR3 is TGTGCCAGCAGTTCCAGGGTTGACTATGGCTACACCTTC. Residues: CASSSRVDYGYTF.

This chain joins TRBV6-5 and TRBJ2-1, with 10 positions matching TRBD1. J gave up 4 bases and V 2 bases, and 5 bases lay outside the gene matches. CDR3 size: 16 residues. Looked up from germline, CDR1 is MNHEY and CDR2 is SVGAGI. CDR3 in DNA: TGTGCCAGCAGTTACGGGGGACAGGGGATATACAATGAGCAGTTCTTC. Translated: CASSYGGQGIYNEQFF.

This clone was seen a handful of times. This chain uses TRBV19 with TRBJ1-4; unclear D gene. Germline V gives CDR1 LNHDA, CDR2 SQIVND (reference sequence). This CDR3 contains 13 residues. The germline V and J ends were trimmed by 5 bases and 8 bases, with 12 bases remaining between them. CDR3 coding DNA: TGTGCCAGTAGTCCGGAACGGTACGAAAAACTGTTTTTT. Residues: CASSPERYEKLFF.

V usage is TRBV4-3 and J usage is TRBJ2-1; D not resolved. The CDR3 contains 16 residues. V was shortened by 0 bases and J by 10 bases, with 19 bases between the two germline ends. Looked up from germline, CDR1 is LGHNA and CDR2 is YSLEER. The CDR3 nucleotides are TGCGCCAGCAGCCAAGAGGGATCGGACCTCGTAGGGGAGCAGTTCTTC. This translates into CASSQEGSDLVGEQFF.

The chain carries TRBV5-1 and TRBJ2-7; 7 bases agree with TRBD1. Germline CDR1 SGHRS, CDR2 YFSETQ. V trimming: 6 bases; J trimming: 0 bases; junction bases outside the gene matches: 6. The CDR3 sequence is 14 residues long. The chain's CDR3 is CASKPGDSSYEQYF. The CDR3, as DNA: TGCGCCAGCAAACCAGGGGACAGCTCCTACGAGCAGTACTTC.

The chain couples TRBV6-4 to TRBJ2-5; 7 bases agree with TRBD2. The CDR3 spans 13 residues. Germline V CDR1 and CDR2: MRHNA, SNTAGT. V was pared by 6 bases and J by 5 bases, with 6 bases of the junction left unmatched. This CDR3 is CASRTLGGETQYF. The CDR3 region has the DNA TGTGCCAGCAGGACCCTGGGGGGGGAGACCCAGTACTTC.

J is TRBJ1-4 and V is TRBV6-4, with D perhaps matching TRBD1 (5 bases). This CDR3 region has 13 residues. CDR1 and CDR2 from the germline V gene are MRHNA and SNTAGT. Trimming took 6 bases from V and 5 from J, leaving 10 bases between them. The chain's CDR3 is CASSRDVNEKLFF. The CDR3 nucleotides are TGTGCCAGCAGCCGGGACGTCAATGAAAAACTGTTTTTT.

The chain combines TRBV4-3 with TRBJ2-5; 7 bases are a match to TRBD1. V lost 0 bases, J lost 5 bases, and 6 bases stayed unmatched. From germline, CDR1 is LGHNA and CDR2 YSLEER. CDR3 length: 15 amino acids. CDR3 loop: CASSQDRGRWETQYF. The CDR3 DNA is TGCGCCAGCAGCCAAGATAGGGGGCGTTGGGAGACCCAGTACTTC.

V and J are TRBV27 and TRBJ1-3, with D maybe TRBD1 (5 bases). With 4 bases removed from V and 8 bases from J, the gap between germline ends came to 18 bases. The CDR3 runs 15 residues. The V gene's germline CDR1 is MNHEY and CDR2 SMNVEV (reference sequence). CDR3 DNA sequence: TGTGCCAGCAGTTCAGCCGGGACGGGAGGGCACACCATATATTTT. Its translation: CASSSAGTGGHTIYF.

The chain recombines TRBV5-1 with TRBJ1-2, with TRBD1 matching over 8 bases. From germline, CDR1 is SGHRS and CDR2 YFSETQ. J gave up 0 bases and V 2 bases, and 15 bases lay outside the gene matches. This CDR3 region has 19 residues. The CDR3 here is CASSFGSGQVQRSNYGYTF. CDR3 in DNA: TGCGCCAGCAGCTTTGGGTCGGGACAGGTACAGCGGTCTAACTATGGCTACACCTTC. The full variable domain, completed using reference TRBV5-1 and TRBJ1-2, is KAGVTQTPRYLIKTRGQQVTLSCSPISGHRSVSWYQQTPGQGLQFLFEYFSETQRNKGNFPGRFSGRQFSNSRSEMNVSTLELGDSALYLCASSFGSGQVQRSNYGYTFGSGTRLTVV.

The J gene is TRBJ2-7, the V gene TRBV5-5; TRBD1 agrees at 7 bases. In germline, CDR1 is SGHKS, CDR2 YYEKEE (reference sequence). V dropped 4 bases and J dropped 0; count of bases not matched to a gene: 4. The CDR3 contains 14 residues. The CDR3 reads CASSMDRSSYEQYF. The CDR3 nucleotides are TGTGCCAGCAGCATGGACAGGAGCTCCTACGAGCAGTACTTC.

This chain uses TRBV5-8 with TRBJ2-3; 14 bases are a match to TRBD2. This CDR3 region has 19 residues. V was pared by 2 bases and J by 1 base, with 9 bases of the junction left unmatched. Looked up from germline, CDR1 is SGHTS and CDR2 is YDEGEE. CDR3: CASSFPGLAGVGGTDTQYF. In nucleotides, the CDR3 is TGTGCCAGCAGCTTCCCGGGACTAGCGGGAGTTGGGGGCACAGATACGCAGTATTTT.

This clone has just a few counts. This chain links TRBV5-1 with TRBJ1-1, with D possibly TRBD1 on 5 matching bases. Germline CDR1 and CDR2: SGHRS and YFSETQ. V lost 0 bases to trimming and J lost 0 bases, with 9 bases between them. The CDR3 spans 15 residues. The CDR3 spells CASSLETGMNTEAFF. In DNA, the CDR3 is TGCGCCAGCAGCTTGGAAACAGGTATGAACACTGAAGCTTTCTTT. The variable domain in full, completed from reference TRBV5-1 and TRBJ1-1, reads KAGVTQTPRYLIKTRGQQVTLSCSPISGHRSVSWYQQTPGQGLQFLFEYFSETQRNKGNFPGRFSGRQFSNSRSEMNVSTLELGDSALYLCASSLETGMNTEAFFGQGTRLTVV.

The V and J genes are TRBV6-6 and TRBJ1-4; possible D gene TRBD1, 5 bases. The germline gives CDR1 MNHNY, CDR2 SVGAGI (reference sequence). The V gene lost 2 bases and the J gene lost 6 bases, with 16 bases spanning the gap. The CDR3 is 16 amino acids. The CDR3 sequence: CASSYQAHRSDEKLFF. In DNA form, the CDR3 reads TGTGCCAGCAGTTACCAAGCGCACAGGTCGGATGAAAAACTGTTTTTT.

The rearrangement uses TRBV7-2 and TRBJ2-7, with D uncertain. V was cut by 0 bases and J by 2 bases, with 8 bases left in between. CDR1 and CDR2 from the germline V gene are SGHTA and FQGNSA. The CDR3 consists of 14 residues. This CDR3 reads CASSLATSAYEQYF. The CDR3 region has the DNA TGTGCCAGCAGCTTAGCCACGTCCGCCTACGAGCAGTACTTC.

This sequence joins TRBV9 and TRBJ1-1, with TRBD1 as a possible D gene (6 bases). V was trimmed by 4 bases and J by 8 bases, leaving 15 bases between them. Germline V CDR1 and CDR2: SGDLS, YYNGEE. The CDR3 is made up of 13 amino acids. The DNA of the CDR3 is TGTGCCAGCAGCACTCAGACAGGAGCCGAAGCTTTCTTT. Its translation is CASSTQTGAEAFF.

The CDR3 nucleotides read TGCGCCAGCAGCCAAAGTTCTGAGGGGGAAAAACTGTTTTTT. Amino acids: CASSQSSEGEKLFF. The chain couples TRBV4-3 to TRBJ1-4, with TRBD1 as a possible D gene (5 bases). Per the germline V gene, CDR1 is LGHNA and CDR2 is YSLEER. This CDR3 has 14 amino acids. V was cut by 2 bases and J by 8 bases, with 12 bases left in between.

This clone was detected only a few times. The gene calls are TRBV5-8 and TRBJ2-5; TRBD1 matches at 7 bases. Germline CDR1 reads SGHTS; CDR2 reads YDEGEE. The ends lost 4 bases at V and 2 bases at J; junction bases unmatched: 5. The CDR3 contains 14 residues. In nucleotides, the CDR3 is TGTGCCAGCAGCCGAGGGGGCTCACAAGAGACCCAGTACTTC. It specifies CASSRGGSQETQYF. The complete variable domain, with remaining parts taken from reference TRBV5-8 and TRBJ2-5, reads EAGVTQSPTHLIKTRGQQATLRCSPISGHTSVYWYQQALGLGLQFLLWYDEGEERNRGNFPPRFSGRQFPNYSSELNVNALELEDSALYLCASSRGGSQETQYFGPGTRLLVL.

The genes are TRBV5-1 and TRBJ1-2; the D gene is possibly TRBD1 (6 bases). This CDR3 has 14 residues. The V gene's germline CDR1 is SGHRS and CDR2 YFSETQ. Deletions cut 0 bases from V and 4 bases from J, with 10 bases between. DNA for the CDR3: TGCGCCAGCAGCTTGGACAGGGAGGTCTATGGCTACACCTTC. Protein: CASSLDREVYGYTF.

The genes are TRBV6-5 and TRBJ2-2; D might be TRBD1 (5 bases). CDR1 and CDR2 (germline): MNHEY, SVGAGI. The CDR3 consists of 14 residues. With 3 bases removed from V and 6 bases from J, the gap between germline ends came to 11 bases. CDR3 DNA sequence: TGTGCCAGCAGTTATTGGGCAGGGTCCGGGGAGCTGTTTTTT. This sequence encodes CASSYWAGSGELFF.